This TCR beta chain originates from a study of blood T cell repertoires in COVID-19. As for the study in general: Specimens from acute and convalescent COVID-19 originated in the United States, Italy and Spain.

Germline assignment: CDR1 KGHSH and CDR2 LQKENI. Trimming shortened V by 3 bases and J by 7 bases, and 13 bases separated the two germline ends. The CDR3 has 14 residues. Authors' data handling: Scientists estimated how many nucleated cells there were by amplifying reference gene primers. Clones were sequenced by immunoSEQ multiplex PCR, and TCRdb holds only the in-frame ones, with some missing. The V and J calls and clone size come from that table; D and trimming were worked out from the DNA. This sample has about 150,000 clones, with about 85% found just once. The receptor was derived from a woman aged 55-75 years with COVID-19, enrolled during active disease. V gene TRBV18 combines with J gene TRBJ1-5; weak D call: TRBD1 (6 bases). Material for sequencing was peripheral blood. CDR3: CASSPSTGGQPQHF. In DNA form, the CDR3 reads TGTGCCAGCTCACCTTCGACAGGTGGGCAGCCCCAGCATTTT.